The source of this TCR beta chain is a study of CD8 T cells in ankylosing spondylitis. Study findings and constraints: Ankylosing spondylitis blood appeared to be characterized by a TCR beta motif of several highly homologous variants. Reports say disease-linked clones showed up significantly more in matched ankylosing spondylitis synovial fluid. CD8+ cells made up the disease-linked clones, which were relatively rare in peripheral blood.

TCRdb reanalysed the 5' RACE reads using MiXCR and keeps one entry per CDR3 protein. The data contain roughly 670,000 distinct CDR3 sequences, about 20% of them singletons. Germline V CDR1 and CDR2: PRHDT, FYEKMQ (reference sequence). V was shortened by 5 bases and J by 5 bases, with 7 bases between the two germline ends. This CDR3 contains 12 residues. Comment on this clonotype: The target antigen is unknown.

The J gene is TRBJ2-1, the V gene TRBV13; D is unclear. This TCR came from a male donor with ankylosing spondylitis. Sequencing used blood, either unsorted or a sorted T cell fraction (not recorded which). CDR3 region: CASSPWDNEQFF. Written as DNA, the CDR3 is TGTGCCAGCAGCCCATGGGACAATGAGCAGTTCTTC.